This T cell receptor (beta chain) was retrieved from a study of cytotoxic CD8 clonotypes in ibrutinib-treated CLL. Study in general: Response was recorded as partial in some 24 patients and complete in 2; at median about 64 months, approximately 14 remained remitted and approximately 12 had progressed. Response sampling came at median roughly a year of treatment, ranging roughly 6 to 36 months.

The CDR3 covers 14 residues. V was clipped by 6 bases and J by 7 bases; unmatched bases: 6. Germline loops: CDR1 MNHEY, CDR2 SVGAGI. The study, taken as a whole, reports: Public clonotypes (which were uncommon) either contracted or remained stable on treatment. Clonality rose at ibrutinib response and fell back toward baseline at progression.

A remark on this clone: Its antigen remains unidentified.

The table came from immunoSEQ multiplex PCR; TCRdb's copy has only in-frame clones and leaves some out. The data contain approximately 130,000 clones, around 84% of them seen just once; the ten biggest clones take up 3.3%. The TCR was taken from a human donor with chronic lymphocytic leukemia. The sequencing used PBMCs, collected after 24 months of ibrutinib treatment. The rearrangement links TRBV6-5 to TRBJ1-4; 9 nucleotides align to TRBD1. CDR3 coding DNA: TGTGCCAGCAGGCCCACAGGGGGCTCTGAAAAACTGTTTTTT. Its translation is CASRPTGGSEKLFF.